This TCR beta chain derives from a study of shared clonotypes between healthy human individuals. The table came from immunoSEQ multiplex PCR; TCRdb's copy has only in-frame clones and leaves some out. The profile shows about 490,000 clones, around 80% of them singletons. The ends lost 2 bases at V and 6 bases at J; junction bases unmatched: 5. The CDR3 sequence is 15 residues long. In germline, CDR1 is KGHSH, CDR2 LQKENI. Study outcomes and limitations: Blood was the sole source, and tissue repertoires probably differ.

Details on this clone: Its antigen is not known.

Healthy HIV-negative adults without recent acute infections or vaccinations served as donors. The donors were all Caucasian adults (living in Nashville, Tennessee). The TCR originated in a woman in her 40s in good health. Some clones in this sample may be carry-over from other donors' samples. The chain employs TRBV18 and TRBJ2-2; the match to TRBD1 covers 8 bases. Sequencing was done on a sample of PBMCs. The CDR3 sequence is CASSPLGQGSGELFF. The CDR3 region has the DNA TGTGCCAGCTCACCATTAGGACAGGGATCCGGGGAGCTGTTTTTT.